This is a list of T cell receptor beta chains from one sample in a study of cytomegalovirus exposure and HLA in healthy donors. TCRdb's table, derived via immunoSEQ multiplex PCR, lists solely in-frame clones and lacks some. The sample contains 65,000 to 85,000 clones, about 81% of which appear only once. Sequencing used PBMCs. Receptors were obtained from a woman in her thirties or forties in good health and CMV-seropositive. Both conserved end residues are part of each CDR3. A D gene is named only where the DNA matches it firmly. The size field is filled for only some rows; it gives once, few, many or a size class.

>once|TRBV7-2|TRBJ1-5|TRBD1
CASTGTVQQPQHF
TGTGCCAGCACCGGGACAGTTCAGCAGCCCCAGCATTTT
>.|TRBV5-1|TRBJ2-7|.
CASRGSGAPSYEQYF
TGCGCCAGCAGAGGGTCTGGGGCGCCCTCCTACGAGCAGTACTTC
>few|TRBV29-1|TRBJ2-3|TRBD2
CSVGGMIAGTTDTQYF
TGCAGCGTTGGAGGCATGATAGCGGGTACCACAGATACGCAGTATTTT
>.|TRBV2|TRBJ1-4|.
CASRPGVGWTNEKLFF
TGTGCCAGCAGGCCAGGGGTCGGGTGGACTAATGAAAAACTGTTTTTT
>.|TRBV6-5|TRBJ1-2|.
CASSYRQTYGYTF
TGTGCCAGCAGTTACAGACAGACCTATGGCTACACCTTC
>once|TRBV7-9|TRBJ2-2|TRBD1
CASSLATGVNTGELFF
TGTGCCAGCAGCTTAGCGACAGGGGTTAACACCGGGGAGCTGTTTTTT
>.|TRBV7-6|TRBJ1-5|TRBD1
CASSQGQSYSNQPQHF
TGTGCCAGCAGCCAGGGACAGTCTTATAGCAATCAGCCCCAGCATTTT
>.|TRBV28|TRBJ2-7|TRBD1
CASTGGGYEQYF
TGTGCCAGCACAGGGGGCGGGTACGAGCAGTACTTC
>.|TRBV19|TRBJ1-3|.
CASSKSGSRGNTIYF
TGTGCCAGTAGTAAGTCGGGGAGTCGCGGAAACACCATATATTTT
>.|TRBV7-9|TRBJ2-7|.
CASSQTLGGEQYF
TGTGCCAGCAGCCAAACCTTGGGGGGCGAGCAGTACTTC
>.|TRBV6-5|TRBJ1-2|.
CASSYSATALVYGYTF
TGTGCCAGCAGTTACTCCGCGACAGCTTTAGTCTATGGCTACACCTTC
>few|TRBV5-4|TRBJ2-6|TRBD1
CASTLPGTGTGANVLTF
TGTGCCAGCACCCTTCCCGGGACAGGGACTGGGGCCAACGTCCTGACTTTC